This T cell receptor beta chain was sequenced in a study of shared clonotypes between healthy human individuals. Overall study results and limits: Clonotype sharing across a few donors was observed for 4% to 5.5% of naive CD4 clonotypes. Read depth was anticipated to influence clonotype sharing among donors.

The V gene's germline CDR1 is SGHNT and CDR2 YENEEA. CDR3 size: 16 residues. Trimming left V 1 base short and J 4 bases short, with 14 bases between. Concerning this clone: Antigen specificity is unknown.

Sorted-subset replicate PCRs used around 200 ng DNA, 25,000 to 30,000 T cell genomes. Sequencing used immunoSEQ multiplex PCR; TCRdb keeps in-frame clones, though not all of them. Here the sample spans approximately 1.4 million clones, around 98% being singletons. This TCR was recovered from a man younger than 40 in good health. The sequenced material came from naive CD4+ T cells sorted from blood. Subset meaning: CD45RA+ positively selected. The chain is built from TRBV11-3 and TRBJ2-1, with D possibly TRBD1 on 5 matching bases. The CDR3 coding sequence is TGTGCCAGCAGCTTAGGGGGCCGAGGTTCGTACAATGAGCAGTTCTTC. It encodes CASSLGGRGSYNEQFF.